This T cell receptor beta chain came from a study of blood T cells in healthy people across ages (dated by TCRdb to between 2015 and 2017). Background for the entire study: Template switching captured roughly one uniquely barcoded TCR beta cDNA molecule per two T cells in model experiments. To track age-related changes in TCR beta repertoire diversity, the study relied on deep sequencing normalized with unique cDNA molecular identifiers. For two donors (one aged 18 to 30 and one aged 80 or older), the study analyzed two additional independent replicas of 1 million unique cDNA reads from the same blood draw. Donors were grouped into four age groups: young (average 16 years), middle-aged (39), aged (around 60) and long-lived (around 82). To avoid experimental bias, donors of different ages were randomly spread across the sequencing lanes.

Library generation was performed with 5' RACE. TCRdb records Illumina HiSeq 2500 as the sequencer. A second PCR of about 7 to 12 cycles was performed with a sample-barcoded 5' primer and a J-beta primer mix. Each TCR beta cDNA molecule received a unique molecular identifier from a template-switch 5' adaptor carrying 12 random nucleotides. Each sample yielded at least 2.5 million CDR3-containing paired-end reads. The Mint cDNA synthesis kit, primed by a TRBC-specific oligonucleotide, was used to synthesize first-strand cDNA from all RNA. All cDNA was treated with uracil-DNA glycosylase and then went through a first 18-cycle PCR with the universal primers M1SS and BC2_uni_R. Per the authors' processing: Normalization of each sample was performed by random selection of 1 million high-quality reads, each carrying a distinct molecular identifier. Reads with shared molecular identifiers were discarded instead of being binned into consensus sequences. MiTCR, set to a Q25 quality threshold and the strictest error-elimination algorithm, was used for CDR3 identification, clonotype clustering and error correction. A nonparametric unseen species model using Euler transformation provided a lower-bound estimate of total TCR beta diversity. In TCRdb, the public reads were trimmed at Q25 with fastp and aligned with MiXCR, with productive beta chains retained. Entries are consolidated by CDR3 protein sequence, retaining the most common genes and DNA. Clone size and V and J calls follow TCRdb, not the original study. The table for this sample lists approximately 600,000 distinct CDR3 sequences; approximately 59% of them were counted only once. The top ten constitute over 30% of the sample.

As encoded in the germline V gene (reference sequence), CDR1 is DFQATT while CDR2 is SNEGSKA. Trimming takes 3 bases off V and 6 bases off J; junction bases not matched to a gene: 5. Including cysteine and phenylalanine, the CDR3 has 14 amino acids. The entry retains the CDR3 DNA only, 42 bases that are in frame from base 1. Results the study describes overall, beyond this receptor: The CMV infection status of donors was not known, potentially confounding age-related changes in expanded clonotypes. Observed TCR beta diversity per million T cells fell roughly linearly with age, and a significant reduction was already apparent by age around 40. Conclusive comparison of naive and antigen-experienced compartments was prevented by the profiling of bulk unsorted PBMCs. The long-lived group showed more naive CD4+ T cells, fewer expanded clones and increased TCR diversity than the aged group, suggesting age selection. Estimates of total diversity based on one million sequenced T cells were regarded as lower bounds and as underestimates. The percentage of naive T cells measured by flow cytometry correlated strongly with observed TCR beta diversity.

Systemically healthy Caucasian individuals from Russia, approximately 39 in total and aged about 6 to 90 years, were included as donors. Each donor gave around 9.9 milliliters of peripheral blood, collected into EDTA-treated Vacutainer tubes. Ficoll-Paque density-gradient centrifugation was used to isolate PBMCs, with at least 7 million obtained per sample. Total RNA, at least 5 micrograms per sample, was extracted from PBMCs with Trizol reagent. For every donor, flow cytometry on a PBMC aliquot measured the percentage of naive CD45RAhigh/CD27high T cells. On this clonotype: Its antigen is not yet known. Base qualities are not provided; no much larger clone lies one nucleotide away.

The TCR originated in a man in his fifties or sixties in good health. Sequencing used blood. The rearrangement combines TRBV20-1 with TRBJ2-1, with 10 junctional bases fitting TRBD1. The CDR3 reads as follows: CSASRTGGVNEQFF. The nucleotide sequence is TGCAGTGCTAGCCGGACAGGGGGGGTCAATGAGCAGTTCTTC.